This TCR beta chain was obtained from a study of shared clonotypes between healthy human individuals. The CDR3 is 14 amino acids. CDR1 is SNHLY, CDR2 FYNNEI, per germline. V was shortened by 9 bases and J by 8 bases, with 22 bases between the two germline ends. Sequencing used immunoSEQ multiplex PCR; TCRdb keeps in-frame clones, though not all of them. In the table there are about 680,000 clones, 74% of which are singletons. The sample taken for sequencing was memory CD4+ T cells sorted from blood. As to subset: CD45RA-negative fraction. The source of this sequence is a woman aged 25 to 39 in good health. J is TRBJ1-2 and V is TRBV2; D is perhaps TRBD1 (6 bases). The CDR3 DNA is TGTGCCAGTAATGTACAGGGAAGTGCGAGCGGCTACACCTTC. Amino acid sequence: CASNVQGSASGYTF.